The 7 T cell receptor beta chains in this list originate from one sample, sequenced in a study of cytomegalovirus exposure and HLA in healthy donors. The method was immunoSEQ multiplex PCR; TCRdb's version includes in-frame clones alone and lacks a portion of them. The profile shows over 200,000 clones, less than 95% of them singletons. Sequencing input: PBMCs. All receptors come from a woman aged 25-40 years in good health and CMV-seronegative.

Points on this clone: One end of the junction varies from germline; a read error may be responsible. The genes are TRBV28 and TRBJ2-3; D is possibly TRBD2 (5 bases). CDR3 length: 12 residues. Germline-derived CDR1 and CDR2 are MDHEN and SYDVKM. The CDR3 DNA is TGTGCCAGCAGCCCTAGCACTGATACGCAGTATTTT. This codes for CASSPSTDTQYF.

The chain joins TRBV4-3 to TRBJ2-4, with TRBD1 matching over 8 bases. After removal of 0 bases from V and 0 bases from J, the junction contained 7 bases not matched to a gene. The CDR3 covers 18 residues. Germline-derived CDR1 and CDR2 are LGHNA and YSLEER. This CDR3 reads CASSQDRDRRLAKNIQYF. CDR3 nucleotide sequence: TGCGCCAGCAGCCAAGATCGGGACAGGCGTCTAGCCAAAAACATTCAGTACTTC.

The chain uses TRBV9 and TRBJ2-3; TRBD2 matches at 7 bases. V shed 0 bases, J shed 4 bases, and the junction held 8 bases outside the gene matches. CDR1 is SGDLS, CDR2 YYNGEE, per germline. The CDR3 totals 16 residues. The CDR3 DNA reads as TGTGCCAGCAGCGTAGCCCACTCTAGCGGATCAGATACGCAGTATTTT. Protein sequence: CASSVAHSSGSDTQYF. Supplemented by reference TRBV9 and TRBJ2-3, the full variable domain reads DSGVTQTPKHLITATGQRVTLRCSPRSGDLSVYWYQQSLDQGLQFLIQYYNGEERAKGNILERFSAQQFPDLHSELNLSSLELGDSALYFCASSVAHSSGSDTQYFGPGTRLTVL.

This chain connects TRBV28 to TRBJ1-5; TRBD1 agrees at 9 bases. The CDR3 runs 16 residues. With 4 bases clipped from V and 1 base from J, the junction kept 5 bases outside the gene matches. Germline CDR1 and CDR2: MDHEN and SYDVKM. The CDR3 is CASSSRQGESNQPQHF. DNA of the CDR3: TGTGCCAGCAGTTCCAGACAGGGGGAGAGCAATCAGCCCCAGCATTTT. Variable domain in full (rest from reference TRBV28 and TRBJ1-5): DVKVTQSSRYLVKRTGEKVFLECVQDMDHENMFWYRQDPGLGLRLIYFSYDVKMKEKGDIPEGYSVSREKKERFSLILESASTNQTSMYLCASSSRQGESNQPQHFGDGTRLSIL.

This chain connects TRBV7-9 to TRBJ2-2; the match to TRBD2 covers 7 bases. The length of the CDR3 is 17 residues. V trimming: 1 base; J trimming: 3 bases; junction bases outside the gene matches: 8. Germline V gene sequence: CDR1 SEHNR, CDR2 FQNEAQ (reference sequence). Here the CDR3 reads CASSLEMSSGYTGELFF. The CDR3 nucleotides read TGTGCCAGCAGCTTAGAAATGTCTAGCGGCTACACCGGGGAGCTGTTTTTT.

The chain recombines TRBV25-1 with TRBJ2-1; D is undetermined. Trimming removed 4 bases at V and 6 bases at J, with 16 bases between. This CDR3 is built from 15 residues. CDR1 MGHDK and CDR2 SYGVNS come from the germline V gene. CDR3 nucleotide sequence: TGTGCCAGCAGTGGGTCGAGTATATCCCGCAATGAGCAGTTCTTC. Translating gives CASSGSSISRNEQFF. Together with reference TRBV25-1 and TRBJ2-1, the CDR3 gives the full variable domain: EADIYQTPRYLVIGTGKKITLECSQTMGHDKMYWYQQDPGMELHLIHYSYGVNSTEKGDLSSESTVSRIRTEHFPLTLESARPSHTSQYLCASSGSSISRNEQFFGPGTRLTVL.

The rearrangement links TRBV4-1 to TRBJ2-2; the D is unclear. V was clipped by 1 base and J by 2 bases, with 8 bases between them. Germline CDR1 is MGHRA and CDR2 is YSYEKL. The CDR3 covers 15 residues. The DNA of the CDR3 is TGCGCCAGCAGCCAAGCTCCTCTTAACACCGGGGAGCTGTTTTTT. Amino acids: CASSQAPLNTGELFF.